This entry concerns a single T cell receptor beta chain. Clones were sequenced by immunoSEQ multiplex PCR, and TCRdb holds only the in-frame ones, with some missing. The table records about 210,000 clones, around 86% of them present only once. Germline trimming cut 1 base from V and 8 bases from J; bases unmatched to any gene: 5. The CDR3 sequence is 14 residues long. Germline V CDR1 and CDR2: SGHRS, YFSETQ. This sample is part of a study of blood T cell repertoires in COVID-19. The source is a man aged 25-45 years in a cohort exposed to, infected with or recovered from COVID-19 (not recorded which). Sample: PBMCs or T cells enriched from blood (not recorded which). The V call is TRBV5-1, the J call TRBJ1-4, with 7 nucleotides matching TRBD1. CDR3 residues: CASSLRGPGEKLFF. For the CDR3, the DNA is TGCGCCAGCAGCTTGAGGGGGCCAGGAGAAAAACTGTTTTTT.